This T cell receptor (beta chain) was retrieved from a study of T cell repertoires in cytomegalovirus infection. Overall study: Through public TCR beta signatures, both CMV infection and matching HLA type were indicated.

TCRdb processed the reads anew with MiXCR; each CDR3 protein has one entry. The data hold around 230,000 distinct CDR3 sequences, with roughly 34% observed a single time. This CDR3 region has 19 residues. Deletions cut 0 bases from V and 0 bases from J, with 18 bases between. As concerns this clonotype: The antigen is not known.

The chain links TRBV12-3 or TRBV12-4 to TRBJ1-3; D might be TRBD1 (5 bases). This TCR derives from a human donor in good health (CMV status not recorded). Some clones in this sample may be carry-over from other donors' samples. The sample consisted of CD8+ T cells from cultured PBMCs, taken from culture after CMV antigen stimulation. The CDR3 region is CASSLARQSRFSSGNTIYF. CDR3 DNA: TGTGCCAGCAGTTTAGCCCGACAGAGCAGATTTAGCTCTGGAAACACCATATATTTT.